This T cell receptor beta chain comes out of a study of tissue T cells after allogeneic stem cell transplantation. The time point here: mouse harvest day 7 after allogeneic transplant. Each mouse received 10^7 T-cell-depleted marrow cells plus 10^6 splenic CD5+ T cells by tail vein. Study-wide results and limits: Few T cell clones were shared across patients, but motif clusters showed tissue-specific shared signatures. Within patients, tissue anatomy strongly shaped TCR repertoire composition.

The data were produced by immunoSEQ multiplex PCR, yet TCRdb's version contains in-frame clones alone and is incomplete. The repertoire holds 7,500 to 9,000 clones, with about 44% as singletons. Turning to this clone: Antigen: not known. The germline and genes are mouse ones. The missing CDR3 end, 1 residue past where the read stops, is filled in from the germline J gene.

CDR3 length: 13 amino acids. V was trimmed by 5 bases and J by 0 bases, leaving 7 bases between them. The V gene's germline CDR1 is SNHLY and CDR2 FYNGKV (reference sequence). The source material was gut tissue. The rearrangement links TRBV3 to TRBJ1-1; D uncertain. This receptor was taken from a female BALB/c mouse given C57BL/6 T cells with graft-versus-host disease after an allogeneic hematopoietic cell transplant. The sequenced CDR3 bases are TGTGCCAGCAGCGCCCGACAGAACACAGAAGTCTTC. This translates into CASSARQNTEVF. The entire CDR3 sequence reads CASSARQNTEVFF.